These 20 T cell receptor beta chains were all obtained from the same sample, sequenced in a study of response to subunit inactivated influenza vaccine. A single record per CDR3 protein comes from TCRdb applying MiXCR to the RT-PCR reads. The table shows roughly 710,000 distinct CDR3 sequences, with 12% to 15% occurring only once. This sample comprised PBMCs from blood, obtained about 14 days before vaccination. These receptors originate from a man between 50 and 59 years old who received an inactivated influenza vaccine.

The chain couples TRBV5-6 to TRBJ1-5; TRBD1 aligns across 8 bases. Germline V lookup: CDR1 SGHDT, CDR2 YYEEEE. This CDR3 spans 15 amino acids. V lost 3 bases to trimming and J lost 6 bases; unmatched junction nucleotides: 8. In DNA, the CDR3 is TGTGCCAGCAGCTCGCTAGACAGGGGAAGTCAGCCCCAGCATTTT. This encodes CASSSLDRGSQPQHF.

This clonotype was seen only a few times. V and J are TRBV7-9 and TRBJ2-7, with D perhaps assigned TRBD1 or TRBD2 (6 bases each). Trimming cost V 1 base and J 5 bases, with 15 bases left between them. The CDR3 is 15 amino acids. The germline gives CDR1 SEHNR, CDR2 FQNEAQ (reference sequence). CDR3 nucleotides: TGTGCCAGCAGCTTAGTTAATTCGGGGGCCCACGAGCAGTACTTC. This gives the protein CASSLVNSGAHEQYF.

The chain uses TRBV20-1 and TRBJ2-3; TRBD2 matches at 12 bases. The CDR3 has 16 residues. J was trimmed by 0 bases and V by 4 bases; bases with no gene match: 5. Germline V CDR1 and CDR2: DFQATT, SNEGSKA (reference sequence). The CDR3 coding sequence is TGCAGTGCTAAAGGACTAGCGGGGCCTAGCACAGATACGCAGTATTTT. It encodes CSAKGLAGPSTDTQYF.

The chain employs TRBV28 and TRBJ2-7, with 7 bases lining up with TRBD1. There are 15 residues in the CDR3. V lost 2 bases and J lost 0; bases outside the gene matches: 4. Germline V gene data show CDR1 as MDHEN and CDR2 as SYDVKM. CDR3 sequence: CASSLTWDSSYEQYF. In DNA form, the CDR3 reads TGTGCCAGCAGTTTAACTTGGGACAGCTCCTACGAGCAGTACTTC.

This chain connects TRBV10-3 to TRBJ2-2; D gene uncertain. The CDR3 is 14 residues long. The V gene's germline CDR1 is ENHRY and CDR2 SYGVKD. Trimming cost V 7 bases and J 8 bases, with 17 bases left between them. For the CDR3, the DNA is TGTGCCATCACCGCATTGAGCCCTGGGGGGGAGCTGTTTTTT. Translated, it gives CAITALSPGGELFF.

This chain joins TRBV29-1 and TRBJ2-7; a weak D match, TRBD1 (6 bases). The CDR3 totals 12 residues. Germline V gene lookup returns CDR1 SQVTM and CDR2 ANQGSEA. Trimming took 5 bases from V and 7 from J, leaving 15 bases between them. The CDR3 bases are TGCAGCGTTCAGGGGAGAGGGTTTGAGCAGTACTTC. Protein: CSVQGRGFEQYF.

The sample holds a few counts of this clonotype. The rearrangement joins TRBV12-3 or TRBV12-4 to TRBJ2-3; D uncertain. V shed 3 bases and J shed 7 bases, with 14 bases lying between them. This CDR3 region has 14 residues. The CDR3 loop reads CASSLVVGDNTQYF. The CDR3 region has the DNA TGTGCCAGCAGTTTGGTGGTTGGAGACAATACGCAGTATTTT.

This clonotype was counted at least ten times. The V and J genes are TRBV5-1 and TRBJ2-7; possible D gene TRBD1, 6 bases. The CDR3 has 15 residues. Germline assignment: CDR1 SGHRS and CDR2 YFSETQ. The V and J ends lost 4 bases and 3 bases respectively, with 17 bases between them. The CDR3 nucleotides read TGCGCCAGCAGCCTACTAAAGGGCAGGGGCTACGAGCAGTACTTC. Its translation is CASSLLKGRGYEQYF.

V and J are TRBV5-4 and TRBJ2-3; D unclear. Germline loops: CDR1 SGHNT, CDR2 YYREEE (reference sequence). V gave up 1 base and J gave up 4 bases, with 16 bases separating them. The CDR3 covers 16 residues. The CDR3, as DNA: TGTGCCAGCAGCTTGTCTATCACGCCTAAGGCAGATACGCAGTATTTT. This encodes CASSLSITPKADTQYF. The full variable domain, its missing parts supplied by reference TRBV5-4 and TRBJ2-3, is ETGVTQSPTHLIKTRGQQVTLRCSSQSGHNTVSWYQQALGQGPQFIFQYYREEENGRGNFPPRFSGLQFPNYSSELNVNALELDDSALYLCASSLSITPKADTQYFGPGTRLTVL.

This clonotype appeared a few times. The chain employs TRBV4-1 and TRBJ1-2; no clear D. Between the trimmed V and J ends, which lost 2 bases and 2 bases, there was a span of 15 bases. The CDR3 sequence is 16 residues long. Germline CDR1 and CDR2: MGHRA and YSYEKL. CDR3 sequence reads: CASSQYGQDRNYGYTF. CDR3 in DNA: TGCGCCAGCAGCCAATATGGGCAAGACCGCAACTATGGCTACACCTTC.

The chain employs TRBV3-1 and TRBJ1-3, with D hard to call. CDR1 and CDR2 (germline): LGHDT, YNNKEL (reference sequence). Deletions cut 1 base from V and 1 base from J, with 8 bases between. The CDR3 sequence is 15 residues long. The CDR3 region is CASSQARVSGNTIYF. Here the CDR3 DNA reads TGTGCCAGCAGCCAAGCGAGGGTATCTGGAAACACCATATATTTT.

The rearrangement joins TRBV28 to TRBJ2-5; TRBD2 matches 9 bases. V shed 3 bases and J 4 bases; nucleotides not matched to a gene: 6. The CDR3 length is 15 residues. CDR1 and CDR2 (germline): MDHEN, SYDVKM. The CDR3 loop reads CASSFGGRARETQYF. The CDR3 DNA follows: TGTGCCAGCAGTTTCGGCGGGAGGGCCCGAGAGACCCAGTACTTC.

This clonotype was recorded a few times. This chain connects TRBV4-1 to TRBJ1-5; D is possibly TRBD1 (6 bases). Germline CDR1 and CDR2: MGHRA and YSYEKL. This CDR3 is 16 amino acids long. V gave up 0 bases and J gave up 4 bases, with 13 bases separating them. In DNA, the CDR3 is TGCGCCAGCAGCCAAGAGTCAGGGACACCTAATCAGCCCCAGCATTTT. It is translated as CASSQESGTPNQPQHF.

The CDR3 DNA sequence: TGCGCCAGCAGCTCGGTGGGACAGGGTTATAAGGATGGTGGCACAGATACGCAGTATTTT. Protein: CASSSVGQGYKDGGTDTQYF. The chain couples TRBV5-1 to TRBJ2-3, with 9 nucleotides matching TRBD1. CDR3 length: 20 amino acids. V trimming: 3 bases; J trimming: 1 base; junction bases outside the gene matches: 18. In germline, CDR1 is SGHRS, CDR2 YFSETQ.

This clonotype was detected a few times. The rearrangement joins TRBV11-2 to TRBJ1-2; D gene ambiguous. The V end lost 5 bases, the J end lost 0 bases, and 10 bases lay between the germline ends. Germline CDR1 SGHAT, CDR2 FQNNGV. The CDR3 consists of 14 residues. CDR3 sequence reads: CASSANQANYGYTF. For the CDR3, the DNA is TGTGCCAGCAGCGCCAATCAGGCTAACTATGGCTACACCTTC. The variable domain in full, completed from reference TRBV11-2 and TRBJ1-2, reads EAGVAQSPRYKIIEKRQSVAFWCNPISGHATLYWYQQILGQGPKLLIQFQNNGVVDDSQLPKDRFSAERLKGVDSTLKIQPAKLEDSAVYLCASSANQANYGYTFGSGTRLTVV.

This sequence joins TRBV4-1 and TRBJ2-7; TRBD1 or TRBD2 may be the D gene (6 bases each). The germline V gene has CDR1 MGHRA and CDR2 YSYEKL. CDR3 length: 15 residues. V was cut by 0 bases and J by 4 bases, with 13 bases left in between. CDR3 loop: CASSQERWGAYEQYF. The CDR3 DNA is TGCGCCAGCAGCCAAGAGAGGTGGGGGGCTTACGAGCAGTACTTC.

This clonotype appeared many times. This sequence joins TRBV7-6 and TRBJ1-5; D remains unclear. The CDR3 totals 12 residues. The germline V gene has CDR1 SGHVS and CDR2 FNYEAQ. Trimming pared 4 bases from V and 3 bases from J, leaving 4 bases between. In nucleotides, the CDR3 is TGTGCCAGCAGCTATCCCAATCAGCCCCAGCATTTT. It translates to CASSYPNQPQHF.

The chain uses TRBV28 and TRBJ2-1, with 9 nucleotides matching TRBD2. The germline CDR1 and CDR2 sequences are MDHEN and SYDVKM. This CDR3 has 18 amino acids. Losses at the gene ends were 4 bases for V and 3 bases for J; bases not matched to a gene: 13. CDR3 residues: CASSSTIPRTSVYNEQFF. The DNA of the CDR3 is TGTGCCAGCAGTTCCACGATCCCTCGGACTAGCGTCTACAATGAGCAGTTCTTC.

The table lists this clonotype with a few counts. This chain uses TRBV6-6 with TRBJ1-1; D is uncertain. The ends were cut back, 6 bases at V and 3 bases at J, with 11 bases in the middle. Germline V lookup: CDR1 MNHNY, CDR2 SVGAGI (reference sequence). The CDR3 is made up of 13 amino acids. Here the CDR3 reads CASSKDGYTEAFF. The CDR3, as DNA: TGTGCCAGCAGCAAGGACGGATACACTGAAGCTTTCTTT.

The chain combines TRBV6-5 with TRBJ2-7; 7 bases are shared with TRBD2. V lost 0 bases to trimming and J lost 2 bases; unmatched junction nucleotides: 7. Germline assignment: CDR1 MNHEY and CDR2 SVGAGI. The CDR3 runs 16 residues. The CDR3: CASSYSILAETYEQYF. The CDR3 DNA sequence: TGTGCCAGCAGTTACTCGATTCTAGCGGAGACCTACGAGCAGTACTTC.